This TCR beta chain was identified in a study of cytomegalovirus exposure and HLA in healthy donors. Findings of the study overall: Associated with HLA alleles at 0.05 false discovery rate in a later analysis were about 17,000 TCR beta sequences. In a later analysis, DRB1 alleles had the most associated TCRs; HLA-C alleles the fewest. As a later analysis showed, a missense DCLRE1C variant was linked to trimming of TCR beta V- and J-genes.

PCR amplification relied on 60 Vbeta primers (plus 13 Jbeta primers). Using immunoSEQ multiplex PCR, the repertoire was profiled, and TCRdb retains in-frame clones only, with some absent. There are roughly 34,000 clones in the sample, with 4.5% held by the top ten. Remarks on this clone: Its antigen is not known.

The CDR3 is 17 amino acids. Germline loops: CDR1 MGHRA, CDR2 YSYEKL. J gave up 2 bases and V 4 bases, and 9 bases lay outside the gene matches. The chain has TRBV4-1 and TRBJ2-7; 12 bases fit TRBD2. This clonotype was sampled from a woman aged 40 to 50 in good health and CMV-seropositive. Sample: PBMCs. The CDR3 spells CASSPGGRLAGAYEQYF. The CDR3 nucleotides read TGCGCCAGCAGCCCGGGGGGAAGACTAGCGGGAGCCTACGAGCAGTACTTC.